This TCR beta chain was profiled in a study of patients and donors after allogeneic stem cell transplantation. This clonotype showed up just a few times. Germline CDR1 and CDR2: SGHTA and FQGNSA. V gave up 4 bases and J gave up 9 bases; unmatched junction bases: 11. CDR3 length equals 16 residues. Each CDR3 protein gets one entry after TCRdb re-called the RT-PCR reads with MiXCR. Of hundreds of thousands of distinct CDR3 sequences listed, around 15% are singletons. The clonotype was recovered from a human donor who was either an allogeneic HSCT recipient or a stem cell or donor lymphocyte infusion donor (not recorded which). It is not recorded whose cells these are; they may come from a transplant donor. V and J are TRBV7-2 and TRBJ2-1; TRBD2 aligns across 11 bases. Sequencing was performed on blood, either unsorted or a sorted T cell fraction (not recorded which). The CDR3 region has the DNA TGTGCCAGCAGCTCTTACGGGCTAGCGGGAGGAGGTGAGCAGTTCTTC. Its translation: CASSSYGLAGGGEQFF.